This T cell receptor beta chain was recorded in a study of cytomegalovirus exposure and HLA in healthy donors. Study overall: The early release's HLA-typed donors yielded roughly 85 million unique TCRs.

Whole-study results and caveats: Presence/absence analyses rested on an assumption that sequencing depth was roughly uniform across donors. Confirmation was obtained in vitro that a few CMV-associated chains are specific for CMV antigens.

The CDR3 spans 16 residues. CDR1 is SGDLS and CDR2 is YYNGEE in the germline V gene. The V gene end was trimmed by 3 bases and the J gene end by 7 bases; junction bases not matched to a gene: 15. Primers included in the PCR were 60 Vbeta and 13 Jbeta primers. The protocol was immunoSEQ multiplex PCR, while the TCRdb copy is restricted to in-frame clones and leaves out a portion. The sample includes under 200,000 clones, 65% to 70% of them seen just once. About this clone: Its cognate antigen is unknown.

This TCR was sampled from a woman between 18 and 29 years old in good health and CMV-seropositive. V usage is TRBV9 and J usage is TRBJ1-2, with 7 bases fitting TRBD1. What was sequenced was PBMCs. CDR3 DNA sequence: TGTGCCAGCAGCGCCGACAGGGAAAGAGGGTCGGGTGGCTACACCTTC. Translation: CASSADRERGSGGYTF.